This T cell receptor beta chain was sequenced in a study of regulatory T cells in long-lasting Graves disease. From germline, CDR1 is SGHRS and CDR2 YFSETQ. The CDR3 covers 15 residues. J was trimmed by 2 bases and V by 4 bases; bases with no gene match: 3. In building TCR beta libraries, iRepertoire HTBI primers were used together with Arm-PCR of CDR3 regions. TCRdb reprocessed the multiplex PCR reads via MiXCR and lists one record per CDR3 protein. Among hundreds of thousands of distinct CDR3 sequences listed, roughly 13% were seen once. Time point meaning: newly diagnosed GD, antithyroid drugs for less than 3 months. Construction of the TCR library relied on RNA isolated from PBMCs. The sample holds many counts of this clonotype. The sample also formed part of further work on T cells in Graves' hyperthyroidism and ophthalmopathy.

The source is a man aged 25-45 years with Graves disease. The specimen was peripheral blood mononuclear cells (PBMCs), collected at new diagnosis, from a patient treated with antithyroid drugs. V usage is TRBV5-1 and J usage is TRBJ2-3; 11 positions match TRBD2. The CDR3 here is CASSAGLADTDTQYF. The CDR3 nucleotides read TGCGCCAGCAGCGCGGGACTAGCGGACACAGATACGCAGTATTTT.